This TCR beta chain was retrieved from a study of shared clonotypes between healthy human individuals. On the study more broadly: CD4 naive cells filled three plates per donor, CD4 memory three, CD8 naive two and CD8 memory one. Study-level points and caveats: Some naive CD4 clonotypes, about 5.5%, turned up in common across four donors.

The naive CD8 fraction comprised CD45RO-negative cells positively selected for CCR7 and excluded terminally differentiated effector memory CD45RA+ cells. With regard to this clone: Its antigen is unidentified.

Using immunoSEQ multiplex PCR, the repertoire was profiled, and TCRdb retains in-frame clones only, with some absent. The data show about 2.1 million clones, with around 93% seen just once and 1.5% to 2% held by the top ten. Sequencing input: naive CD8+ T cells from PBMCs. The sequence was obtained from a man between 18 and 35 years old in good health. Some clones in this sample may be carry-over from other donors' samples.

CDR3 residues: CAWRRRDSPSYEQYF. The CDR3 DNA reads as TGTGCCTGGAGGCGACGGGACTCACCCTCCTACGAGCAGTACTTC. The chain is built from TRBV30 and TRBJ2-7; TRBD2 might be the D (6 bases). The CDR3 totals 15 residues. The V gene's germline CDR1 is GTSNPN and CDR2 SVGIG (reference sequence). V was cut by 3 bases and J by 0 bases, with 15 bases left in between.